This T cell receptor beta chain was identified during a study of vaccination effects on CD4 cells after COVID-19. The CDR3 extends over 14 amino acids. The germline V and J ends were trimmed by 10 bases and 0 bases, with 10 bases remaining between them. Germline V gene data show CDR1 as SGHVS and CDR2 as FQNEAQ. With respect to this clone: Antigen specificity is unknown.

ViraFEST used viral peptide pools to expand antigen-specific CD4+ T cells before sequencing. With roughly nine days of culture completed, CD4+ T cells were isolated. Recipients of the vaccine had no prior SARS-CoV-2 infection and negative nucleocapsid antibodies. Measured with immunoSEQ multiplex PCR; TCRdb has only the in-frame clones, and not every one. The table records some 69,000 clones, 60% to 80% of them present only once. Study-level results: Marked clonal contraction of both clone types appeared late after vaccination. Just 1 of 255 vaccine-induced clones in healthy recipients was cross-reactive.

The J gene is TRBJ2-6, the V gene TRBV7-8; D is perhaps TRBD2 (7 bases). The source is a human donor who received a COVID-19 vaccine. The sequencing used CD4+ T cells from PBMCs cultured with HCoV-NL63 spike peptides, collected before COVID-19 vaccination. CDR3 nucleotide sequence: TGTGCCACAGGGGACTACTCTGGGGCCAACGTCCTGACTTTC. It is translated as CATGDYSGANVLTF.